Detailed here is one TCR beta chain. The antigen remains undetermined. Repertoires were generated with immunoSEQ multiplex PCR, while TCRdb's copy carries only in-frame clones and drops some. The sample consists of about 36,000 clones, around 63% of them appearing once. This sample was included in a study of PD-1 blockade in classical Hodgkin lymphoma. Study as a whole: Nivolumab dosed at 3 mg/kg went to patients intravenously every 2 weeks. Study results and caveats: The CD4+ diversity rise by C4D1 was clearest in complete responders. Healthy donors reportedly exceeded newly diagnosed patients in baseline TCR diversity.

The germline V gene encodes CDR1 SGHTA and CDR2 FQGTGA. Trimming shortened V by 5 bases and J by 1 base, and 14 bases separated the two germline ends. This CDR3 contains 16 residues. All the patients suffered relapse after autologous stem cell transplantation, and brentuximab vedotin exposure differed. Patients showed best responses of complete response, partial response or progressive disease. This specimen was peripheral blood mononuclear cells (PBMCs), taken before the second cycle of nivolumab. This chain connects TRBV7-3 to TRBJ2-2; D is unclear. The clonotype was recovered from a human donor with classical Hodgkin lymphoma. The CDR3 bases are TGTGCCAGCAGCCCAAATAACCCGAGGAACACCGGGGAGCTGTTTTTT. Its translation: CASSPNNPRNTGELFF.